The present entry profiles one T cell receptor beta chain with its context. Germline CDR1 is SNHLY and CDR2 is FYNNEI. This CDR3 comprises 12 residues. V was trimmed by 2 bases and J by 11 bases, leaving 10 bases between them. This sample stems from a study of Ad26.COV2.S vaccination and SARS-CoV-2 variants. Profiled with immunoSEQ multiplex PCR; TCRdb holds only in-frame clones, not every one. Of roughly 680,000 clones in the sample, 70% to 90% were seen once. As to treatment: about 20 received Ad26.COV2.S at low or high dose, single or two shots; several received placebo; per-sample allocation not given. At day 63 after the first vaccine or placebo injection, samples were drawn.

The genes are TRBV2 and TRBJ2-1; D is unclear. The clonotype comes from a person between 18 and 60 years old who received the Ad26.COV2.S COVID-19 vaccine or a placebo. This sample comprised peripheral blood, obtained in a trial of Ad26.COV2.S vaccine versus placebo. The CDR3 sequence: CASSEKRTKQFF. The CDR3 bases are TGTGCCAGCAGTGAAAAAAGGACGAAGCAGTTCTTC. Filled out from reference TRBV2 and TRBJ2-1, the complete variable domain reads EPEVTQTPSHQVTQMGQEVILRCVPISNHLYFYWYRQILGQKVEFLVSFYNNEISEKSEIFDDQFSVERPDGSNFTLKIRSTKLEDSAMYFCASSEKRTKQFFGPGTRLTVL.